The 13 T cell receptor beta chains given below trace back to one sample, sequenced in a study of T cell responses to AZD1222 COVID-19 vaccine. Repertoires were generated with immunoSEQ multiplex PCR, while TCRdb's copy carries only in-frame clones and drops some. The sample has around 91,000 clones, approximately 91% seen once. Sequences were derived from peripheral blood, sampled on day 0 of AZD1222 vaccination. Every receptor here comes from an adult in good health.

V gene TRBV5-6 combines with J gene TRBJ1-6; no reliable D call. The length of the CDR3 is 15 residues. The V end lost 3 bases, the J end lost 0 bases, and 7 bases lay between the germline ends. Looked up from germline, CDR1 is SGHDT and CDR2 is YYEEEE. CDR3 DNA sequence: TGTGCCAGCAGCTCACAGAGCTCCTATAATTCACCCCTCCACTTT. This gives the protein CASSSQSSYNSPLHF.

The rearrangement uses TRBV7-2 and TRBJ1-2, with TRBD1 as a possible D gene (5 bases). The length of the CDR3 is 14 residues. The V end was cut by 0 bases, the J end by 2 bases, with 7 bases between. Germline values: CDR1 SGHTA, CDR2 FQGNSA. CDR3 residues: CASSLATDNYGYTF. The CDR3 DNA reads as TGTGCCAGCAGCTTAGCGACAGACAACTATGGCTACACCTTC.

This rearrangement joins TRBV19 to TRBJ1-3, with TRBD1 matching over 9 bases. The J segment lost 1 base and the V segment lost 7 bases, leaving 8 bases of the junction unmatched. The CDR3 covers 16 residues. The germline gives CDR1 LNHDA, CDR2 SQIVND (reference sequence). CDR3 DNA sequence: TGTGCCAGTAACCTGCCGGGACAGGGATCTGGAAACACCATATATTTT. This encodes CASNLPGQGSGNTIYF.

The chain couples TRBV10-2 to TRBJ1-5; D is unresolved. This CDR3 is 13 amino acids long. Germline V CDR1 and CDR2: WSHSY, SAAADI. V shed 6 bases and J shed 0 bases, with 6 bases lying between them. As DNA, the CDR3 is TGCGCCAGCAGACAGAATAGCAATCAGCCCCAGCATTTT. This codes for CASRQNSNQPQHF.

The chain recombines TRBV18 with TRBJ1-5; D unresolved. Germline V CDR1 and CDR2: KGHSH, LQKENI. CDR3 size: 13 residues. Trimming stripped 2 bases from V and 5 bases from J, with 7 bases between. The CDR3 sequence: CASSPVVDQPQHF. CDR3 bases: TGTGCCAGCTCACCAGTTGTCGATCAGCCCCAGCATTTT.

This chain links TRBV15 with TRBJ1-5; D possibly corresponds to TRBD1 (5 bases). The V gene lost 6 bases and the J gene lost 3 bases, with 21 bases spanning the gap. Germline-derived CDR1 and CDR2 are LNHNV and YYDKDF (reference sequence). The CDR3 is made up of 17 amino acids. The CDR3 spells CATRDGEAGSDNQPQHF. The CDR3 region has the DNA TGTGCCACCAGGGATGGGGAGGCAGGGTCGGACAATCAGCCCCAGCATTTT.

This clone was counted a single time. V gene TRBV7-9 combines with J gene TRBJ2-5; TRBD2 agrees at 10 bases. The CDR3 contains 16 residues. Germline loops: CDR1 SEHNR, CDR2 FQNEAQ (reference sequence). Trimming removed 3 bases from V and 5 bases from J; junction bases left unmatched: 9. The CDR3 nucleotides are TGTGCCAGCAGCTTTTCCAGCGGGGGGGCCCTTGAGACCCAGTACTTC. Its protein is CASSFSSGGALETQYF.

The gene calls are TRBV4-2 and TRBJ1-1; no definite D call. The CDR3 consists of 16 residues. CDR1 and CDR2 from the germline V gene are LGHNA and YNFKEQ. Trimming stripped 3 bases from V and 3 bases from J, with 17 bases between. For the CDR3, the DNA is TGTGCCAGCAGCCAGGCGGCGGCACAAATGGACACTGAAGCTTTCTTT. As protein: CASSQAAAQMDTEAFF.

V and J are TRBV4-1 and TRBJ1-2, with 8 bases matching TRBD1. Per the germline V gene, CDR1 is MGHRA and CDR2 is YSYEKL. The junction had 8 bases not matched to a gene; V was cut back by 4 bases and J by 1 base. This CDR3 is 16 amino acids long. The CDR3 DNA is TGCGCCAGCAGCCCCGTGGACAGGGAATATAACTATGGCTACACCTTC. Its translation is CASSPVDREYNYGYTF.

The CDR3 DNA reads as TGCGCCAGCAGCTCAAGCGGGAGTGAGACCCAGTACTTC. It encodes CASSSSGSETQYF. The chain recombines TRBV4-1 with TRBJ2-5; 8 nucleotides match TRBD2. Germline V gene lookup returns CDR1 MGHRA and CDR2 YSYEKL. After removal of 5 bases from V and 5 bases from J, the junction contained 4 bases not matched to a gene. There are 13 residues in the CDR3.

The chain employs TRBV7-2 and TRBJ2-1; a weak D match, TRBD1 (5 bases). The V gene lost 5 bases and the J gene lost 9 bases, with 14 bases spanning the gap. The germline V gene encodes CDR1 SGHTA and CDR2 FQGNSA. The CDR3 loop spans 13 amino acids. For the CDR3, the DNA is TGTGCCAGCAGCCCCCATCAAAGGGGTGAGCAGTTCTTC. Encoded protein: CASSPHQRGEQFF.

The CDR3 is CASSAPTRPNEQFF. DNA for the CDR3: TGTGCCAGCAGCGCGCCGACCAGACCCAATGAGCAGTTCTTC. The rearrangement uses TRBV7-9 and TRBJ2-1; D is uncertain. The CDR3 spans 14 residues. From germline, CDR1 is SEHNR and CDR2 FQNEAQ (reference sequence). The V end lost 5 bases, the J end lost 6 bases, and 14 bases lay between the germline ends.

This clone turned up a few times. The chain employs TRBV6-5 and TRBJ2-3; 7 positions match TRBD1. This CDR3 region has 15 residues. V lost 5 bases and J lost 0; bases outside the gene matches: 5. The germline CDR1 and CDR2 sequences are MNHEY and SVGAGI. The CDR3 protein is CASSTQGQSTDTQYF. CDR3 bases: TGTGCCAGCAGTACCCAGGGACAGAGCACAGATACGCAGTATTTT.